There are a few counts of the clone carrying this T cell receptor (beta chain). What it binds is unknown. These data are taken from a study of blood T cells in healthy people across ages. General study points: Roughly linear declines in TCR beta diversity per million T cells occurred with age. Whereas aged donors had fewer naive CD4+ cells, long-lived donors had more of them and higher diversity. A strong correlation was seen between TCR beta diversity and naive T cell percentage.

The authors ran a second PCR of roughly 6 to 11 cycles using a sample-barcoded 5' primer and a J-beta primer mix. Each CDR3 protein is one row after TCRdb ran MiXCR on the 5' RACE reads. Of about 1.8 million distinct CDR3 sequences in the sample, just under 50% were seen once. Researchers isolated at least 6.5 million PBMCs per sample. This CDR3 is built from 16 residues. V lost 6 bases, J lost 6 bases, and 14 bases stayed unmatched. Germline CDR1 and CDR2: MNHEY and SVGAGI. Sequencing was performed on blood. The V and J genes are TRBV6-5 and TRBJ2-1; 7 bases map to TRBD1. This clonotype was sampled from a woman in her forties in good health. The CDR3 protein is CASRQLGQRDTNEQFF. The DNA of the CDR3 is TGTGCCAGCAGACAACTGGGACAGAGAGATACCAATGAGCAGTTCTTC.